Detailed here is one T cell receptor (beta chain). Its antigen remains unknown. Only in-frame clones appear in the TCRdb table, and some are missing; sequencing was by immunoSEQ multiplex PCR. The data contain approximately 180,000 clones, approximately 92% of them singletons. These data come from a study of T cell responses to AZD1222 COVID-19 vaccine. Germline V lookup: CDR1 SGHRS, CDR2 YFSETQ. The J segment lost 6 bases and the V segment lost 0 bases, leaving 2 bases of the junction unmatched. The CDR3 has 15 amino acids. Overall study results and limits: Rises in breadth and depth of Spike-specific TCRs came after two AZD1222 doses.

Sequences were derived from peripheral blood, sampled on day 0 of AZD1222 vaccination. The TCR comes from an adult in good health. This chain uses TRBV5-1 with TRBJ1-4; 10 nucleotides match TRBD1. CDR3 coding DNA: TGCGCCAGCAGCTTGGCGGGACAGGGGCATGAAAAACTGTTTTTT. Protein: CASSLAGQGHEKLFF.